This T cell receptor (beta chain) was profiled in a study of T cell repertoires in cytomegalovirus infection. Study at large: Shared public TCR beta signatures pointed to both CMV infection and a matching HLA type. Regarding the study as a whole: Identification of carriers of CMV plus the relevant HLA was achieved through cumulative public TCR beta family frequency. Clonotype analysis showed dominance of the ex vivo response by HLA-C-restricted CMV-specific TCR beta clonotypes.

MiXCR, run by TCRdb on the reads, gives a single entry per CDR3 protein. This table holds about 740,000 distinct CDR3 sequences, 35% to 45% found once. CDR1 and CDR2 from the germline V gene are SNHLY and FYNNEI. This CDR3 has 13 amino acids. V lost 9 bases to trimming and J lost 8 bases; unmatched junction nucleotides: 8. Comments on this clonotype: No antigen is known for it.

The chain couples TRBV2 to TRBJ2-2, with TRBD1 identical over 8 bases. Sample: PBMCs. This sequence originates from a human donor in good health (CMV status not recorded). Some clones in this sample may be carry-over from other donors' samples. CDR3 coding DNA: TGTGCCAGAATCCCAGGGGGCTCGGGGGAGCTGTTTTTT. This encodes CARIPGGSGELFF.